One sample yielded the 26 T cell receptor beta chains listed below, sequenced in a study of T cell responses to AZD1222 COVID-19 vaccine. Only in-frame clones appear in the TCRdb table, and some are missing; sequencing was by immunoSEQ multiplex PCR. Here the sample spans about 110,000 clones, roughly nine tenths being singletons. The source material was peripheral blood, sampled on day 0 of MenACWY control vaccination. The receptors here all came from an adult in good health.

Here the CDR3 reads CASSYSKGPGNIQYF. Written as DNA, the CDR3 is TGTGCCAGCAGTTACTCGAAAGGCCCCGGGAACATTCAGTACTTC. The chain uses TRBV6-5 and TRBJ2-4; D is uncertain. V lost 0 bases, J lost 7 bases, and 13 bases lay in between. The CDR3 runs to 15 residues. CDR1 and CDR2 from the germline V gene are MNHEY and SVGAGI.

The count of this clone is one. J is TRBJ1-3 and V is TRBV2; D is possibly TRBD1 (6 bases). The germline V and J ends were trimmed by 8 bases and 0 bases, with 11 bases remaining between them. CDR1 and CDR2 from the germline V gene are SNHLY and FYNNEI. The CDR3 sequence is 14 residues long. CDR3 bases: TGTGCCAGCCGGACAGAGTACTCTGGAAACACCATATATTTT. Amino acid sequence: CASRTEYSGNTIYF.

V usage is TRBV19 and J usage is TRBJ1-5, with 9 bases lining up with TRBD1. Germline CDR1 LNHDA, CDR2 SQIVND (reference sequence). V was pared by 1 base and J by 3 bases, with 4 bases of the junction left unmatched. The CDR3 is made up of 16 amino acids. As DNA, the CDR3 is TGTGCCAGTAGTATAGGCGGGACAGGGAACAATCAGCCCCAGCATTTT. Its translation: CASSIGGTGNNQPQHF.

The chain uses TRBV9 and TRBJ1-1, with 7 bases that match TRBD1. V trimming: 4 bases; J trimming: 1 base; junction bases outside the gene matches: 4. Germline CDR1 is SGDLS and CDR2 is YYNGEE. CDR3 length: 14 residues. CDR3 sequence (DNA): TGTGCCAGCAGCTGGGACAGCTCGAACACTGAAGCTTTCTTT. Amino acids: CASSWDSSNTEAFF.

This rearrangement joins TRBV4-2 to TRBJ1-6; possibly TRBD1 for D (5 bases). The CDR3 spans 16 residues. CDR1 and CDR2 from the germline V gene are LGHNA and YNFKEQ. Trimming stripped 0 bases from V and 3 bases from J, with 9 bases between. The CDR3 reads CASSQEGQDYNSPLHF. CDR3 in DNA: TGTGCCAGCAGCCAAGAGGGGCAAGACTATAATTCACCCCTCCACTTT.

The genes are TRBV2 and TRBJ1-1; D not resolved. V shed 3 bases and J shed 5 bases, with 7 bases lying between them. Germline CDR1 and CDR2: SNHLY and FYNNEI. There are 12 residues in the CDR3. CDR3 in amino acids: CASSEVGTEAFF. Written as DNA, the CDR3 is TGTGCCAGCAGTGAGGTGGGGACTGAAGCTTTCTTT. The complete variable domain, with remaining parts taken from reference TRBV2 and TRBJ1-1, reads EPEVTQTPSHQVTQMGQEVILRCVPISNHLYFYWYRQILGQKVEFLVSFYNNEISEKSEIFDDQFSVERPDGSNFTLKIRSTKLEDSAMYFCASSEVGTEAFFGQGTRLTVV.

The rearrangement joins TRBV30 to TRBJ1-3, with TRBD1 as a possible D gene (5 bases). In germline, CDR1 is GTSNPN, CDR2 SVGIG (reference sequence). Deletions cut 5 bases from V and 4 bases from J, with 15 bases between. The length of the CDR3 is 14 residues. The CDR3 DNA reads TGTGCCTGGGGACGCGCGGGGACCGGAAACACCATATATTTT. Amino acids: CAWGRAGTGNTIYF.

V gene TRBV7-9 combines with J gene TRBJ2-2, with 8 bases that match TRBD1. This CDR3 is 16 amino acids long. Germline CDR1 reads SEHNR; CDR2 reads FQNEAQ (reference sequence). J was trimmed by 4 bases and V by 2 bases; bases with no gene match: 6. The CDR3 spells CASSLPPDRGTGELFF. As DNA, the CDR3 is TGTGCCAGCAGCTTACCCCCCGACAGGGGCACCGGGGAGCTGTTTTTT.

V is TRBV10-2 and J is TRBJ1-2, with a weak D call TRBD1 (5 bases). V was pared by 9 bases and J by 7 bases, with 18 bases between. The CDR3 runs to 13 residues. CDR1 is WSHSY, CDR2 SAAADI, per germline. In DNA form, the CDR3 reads TGCGCCAGTACGAGGGGTTTGGGAAGTGGCTACACCTTC. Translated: CASTRGLGSGYTF.

The CDR3 DNA reads as TGTGCCAGCAGCACCCCGGGACTAGCGGGGGGGCCAGAAGAGACCCAGTACTTC. Translation: CASSTPGLAGGPEETQYF. The genes are TRBV9 and TRBJ2-5, with 16 bases identical to TRBD2. V was clipped by 4 bases and J by 3 bases; unmatched bases: 9. Germline V CDR1 and CDR2: SGDLS, YYNGEE. The CDR3 contains 18 residues.

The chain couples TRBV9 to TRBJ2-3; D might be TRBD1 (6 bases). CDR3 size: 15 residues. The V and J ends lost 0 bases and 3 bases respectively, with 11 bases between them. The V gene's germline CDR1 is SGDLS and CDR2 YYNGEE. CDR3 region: CASSVGSGVTDTQYF. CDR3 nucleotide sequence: TGTGCCAGCAGCGTAGGTTCAGGGGTGACAGATACGCAGTATTTT. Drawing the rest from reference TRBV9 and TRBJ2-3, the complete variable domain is DSGVTQTPKHLITATGQRVTLRCSPRSGDLSVYWYQQSLDQGLQFLIQYYNGEERAKGNILERFSAQQFPDLHSELNLSSLELGDSALYFCASSVGSGVTDTQYFGPGTRLTVL.

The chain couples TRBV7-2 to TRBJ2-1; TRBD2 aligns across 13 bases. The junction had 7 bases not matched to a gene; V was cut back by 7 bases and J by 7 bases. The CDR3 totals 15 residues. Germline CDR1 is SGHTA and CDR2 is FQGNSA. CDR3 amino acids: CASTGTSGVLNEQFF. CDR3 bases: TGTGCCAGCACCGGGACTAGCGGGGTTCTGAATGAGCAGTTCTTC.

DNA for the CDR3: TGTGCCAGCAGGGACAGCTGGAGGGAGCAGTACTTC. As protein: CASRDSWREQYF. The gene calls are TRBV6-5 and TRBJ2-7; D is perhaps TRBD1 (6 bases). Germline assignment: CDR1 MNHEY and CDR2 SVGAGI. V lost 6 bases, J lost 7 bases, and 13 bases lay in between. The CDR3 spans 12 residues.

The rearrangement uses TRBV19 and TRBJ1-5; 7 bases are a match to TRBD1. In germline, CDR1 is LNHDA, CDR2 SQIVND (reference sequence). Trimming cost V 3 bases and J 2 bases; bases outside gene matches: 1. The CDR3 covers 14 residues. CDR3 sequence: CASSITGGNQPQHF. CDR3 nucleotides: TGTGCCAGTAGTATTACAGGGGGCAATCAGCCCCAGCATTTT.

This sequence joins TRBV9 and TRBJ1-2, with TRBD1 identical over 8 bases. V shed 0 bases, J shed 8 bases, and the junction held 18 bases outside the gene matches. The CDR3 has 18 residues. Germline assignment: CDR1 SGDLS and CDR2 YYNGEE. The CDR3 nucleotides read TGTGCCAGCAGCGTAGAAAGGGGACAGGCCCCTAAGTTTTTGGGCTACACCTTC. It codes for CASSVERGQAPKFLGYTF.

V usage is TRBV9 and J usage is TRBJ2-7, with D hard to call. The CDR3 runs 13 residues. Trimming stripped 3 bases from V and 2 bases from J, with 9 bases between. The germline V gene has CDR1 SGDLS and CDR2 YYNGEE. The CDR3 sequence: CASSGADPYEQYF. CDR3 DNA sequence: TGTGCCAGCAGCGGCGCGGACCCCTACGAGCAGTACTTC.

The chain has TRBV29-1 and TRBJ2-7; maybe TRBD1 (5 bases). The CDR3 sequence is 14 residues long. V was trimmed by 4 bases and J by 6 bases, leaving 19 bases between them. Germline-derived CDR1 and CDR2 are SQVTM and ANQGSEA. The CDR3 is CSVAGSETVGEQYF. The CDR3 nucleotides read TGCAGCGTTGCCGGTTCGGAGACAGTCGGCGAGCAGTACTTC.

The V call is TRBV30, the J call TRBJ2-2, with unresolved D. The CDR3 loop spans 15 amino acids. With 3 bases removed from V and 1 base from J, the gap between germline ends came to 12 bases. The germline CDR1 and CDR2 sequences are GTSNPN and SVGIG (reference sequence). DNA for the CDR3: TGTGCCTGGAGAAGGTGGTCAGAGAACACCGGGGAGCTGTTTTTT. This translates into CAWRRWSENTGELFF.

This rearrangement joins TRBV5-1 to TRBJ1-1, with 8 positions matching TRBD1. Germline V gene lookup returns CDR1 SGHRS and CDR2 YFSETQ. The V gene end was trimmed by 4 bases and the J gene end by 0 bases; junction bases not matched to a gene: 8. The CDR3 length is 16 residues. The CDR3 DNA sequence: TGCGCCAGCAGCAACAGGGGGGGCCCCCTGAACACTGAAGCTTTCTTT. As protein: CASSNRGGPLNTEAFF.

The CDR3 spells CASSQTGTGLAGDTQYF. The CDR3 nucleotides read TGTGCCAGCAGCCAAACCGGGACAGGACTAGCGGGGGATACGCAGTATTTT. The gene calls are TRBV5-8 and TRBJ2-3; 12 bases align to TRBD2. CDR1 is SGHTS, CDR2 YDEGEE, per germline. The CDR3 loop spans 17 amino acids. V trimming: 4 bases; J trimming: 6 bases; junction bases outside the gene matches: 12.

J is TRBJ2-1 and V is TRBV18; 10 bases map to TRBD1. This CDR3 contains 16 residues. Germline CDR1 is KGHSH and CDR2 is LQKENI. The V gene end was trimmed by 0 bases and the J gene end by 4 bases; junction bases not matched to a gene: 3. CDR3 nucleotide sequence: TGTGCCAGCTCACCACCGGACAGGGGGGTATACAATGAGCAGTTCTTC. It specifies CASSPPDRGVYNEQFF.

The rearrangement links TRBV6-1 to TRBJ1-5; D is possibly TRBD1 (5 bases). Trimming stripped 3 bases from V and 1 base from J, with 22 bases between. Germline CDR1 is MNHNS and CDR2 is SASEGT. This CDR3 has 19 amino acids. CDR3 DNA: TGTGCCAGCAGTGACGTCCTGGGGCCAGGGAGGTTAAGCAATCAGCCCCAGCATTTT. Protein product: CASSDVLGPGRLSNQPQHF.

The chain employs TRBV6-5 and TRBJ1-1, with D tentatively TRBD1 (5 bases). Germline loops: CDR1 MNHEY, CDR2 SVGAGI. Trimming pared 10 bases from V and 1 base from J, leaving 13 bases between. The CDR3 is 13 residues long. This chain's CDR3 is CATRQTQNTEAFF. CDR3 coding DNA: TGTGCCACAAGACAGACTCAGAACACTGAAGCTTTCTTT.

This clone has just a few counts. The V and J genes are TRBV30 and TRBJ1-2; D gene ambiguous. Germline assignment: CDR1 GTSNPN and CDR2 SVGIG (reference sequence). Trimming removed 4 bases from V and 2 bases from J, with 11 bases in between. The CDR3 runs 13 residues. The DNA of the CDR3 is TGTGCCTGGACCGCACATAGCAACTATGGCTACACCTTC. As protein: CAWTAHSNYGYTF.

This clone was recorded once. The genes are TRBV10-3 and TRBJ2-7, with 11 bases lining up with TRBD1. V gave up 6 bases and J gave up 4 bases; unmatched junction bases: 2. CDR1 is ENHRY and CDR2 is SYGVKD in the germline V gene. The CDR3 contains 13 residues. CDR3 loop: CAIRGTGGYEQYF. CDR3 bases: TGTGCCATCAGGGGGACAGGGGGATACGAGCAGTACTTC.

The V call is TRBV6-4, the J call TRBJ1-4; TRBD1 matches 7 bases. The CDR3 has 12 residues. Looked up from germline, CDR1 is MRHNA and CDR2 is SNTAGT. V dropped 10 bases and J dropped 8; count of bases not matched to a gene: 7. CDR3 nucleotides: TGTGCCACCAGGGGGGACTCCGAAAAACTGTTTTTT. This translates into CATRGDSEKLFF.